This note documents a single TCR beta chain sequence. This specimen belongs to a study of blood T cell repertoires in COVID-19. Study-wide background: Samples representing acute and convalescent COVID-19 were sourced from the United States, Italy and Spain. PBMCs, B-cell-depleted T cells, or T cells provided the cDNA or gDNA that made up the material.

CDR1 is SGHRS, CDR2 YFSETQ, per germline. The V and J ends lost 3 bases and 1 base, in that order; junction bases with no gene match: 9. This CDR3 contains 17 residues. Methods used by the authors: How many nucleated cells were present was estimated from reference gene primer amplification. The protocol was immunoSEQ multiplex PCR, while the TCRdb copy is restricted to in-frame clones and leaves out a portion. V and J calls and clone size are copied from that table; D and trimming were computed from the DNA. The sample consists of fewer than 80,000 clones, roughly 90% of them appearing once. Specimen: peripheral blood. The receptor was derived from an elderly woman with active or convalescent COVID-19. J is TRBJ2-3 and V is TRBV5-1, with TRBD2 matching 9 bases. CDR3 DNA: TGCGCCAGCAGCTATGAAGCGGGGGGACTCGGCACAGATACGCAGTATTTT. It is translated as CASSYEAGGLGTDTQYF.